A selection of T cell receptor beta chains follows, all from one sample in a study of T cell responses to AZD1222 COVID-19 vaccine. Sequencing used immunoSEQ multiplex PCR; TCRdb keeps in-frame clones, though not all of them. The sample records about 92,000 clones, over 75% being singletons. The source material was peripheral blood, sampled on day 0 of AZD1222 vaccination. The source is an adult in good health. Each CDR3 is given with its conserved first and last residue. Fields, in order: clone size, J gene, D gene, V gene, CDR3 DNA, CDR3 protein. The D gene is left open where the match is weak. Clone size is shown for a subset of rows, as once, few, many or a class of expanded clone.

clone size: NA; J gene: TRBJ2-1; D gene: TRBD2; V gene: TRBV27; CDR3 DNA: TGTGCCACTACAAGCGGGAGGGCCAGGTACAATGAGCAGTTCTTC; CDR3 protein: CATTSGRARYNEQFF
clone size: NA; J gene: TRBJ2-3; D gene: NA; V gene: TRBV9; CDR3 DNA: TGTGCCAGCAGCGTAGTGGCAGATACGCAGTATTTT; CDR3 protein: CASSVVADTQYF
clone size: NA; J gene: TRBJ2-5; D gene: TRBD2; V gene: TRBV24-1; CDR3 DNA: TGTGCCACCAAGGGACTAGCGGGAGCCCGGGAGACCCAGTACTTC; CDR3 protein: CATKGLAGARETQYF
clone size: NA; J gene: TRBJ2-3; D gene: TRBD2; V gene: TRBV27; CDR3 DNA: TGTGCCAGCAGTCCGCGGGGAGGGTTTGGCACAGATACGCAGTATTTT; CDR3 protein: CASSPRGGFGTDTQYF
clone size: NA; J gene: TRBJ1-5; D gene: NA; V gene: TRBV3-1/TRBV3-2; CDR3 DNA: TGTGCCAGCAGTCTGGGGACGGGGAGCAATCAGCCCCAGCATTTT; CDR3 protein: CASSLGTGSNQPQHF
clone size: NA; J gene: TRBJ2-3; D gene: NA; V gene: TRBV4-3; CDR3 DNA: TGCGCCAGCAGCCAAGATGGGAAGGCGGGATCCACAGATACGCAGTATTTT; CDR3 protein: CASSQDGKAGSTDTQYF
clone size: NA; J gene: TRBJ1-1; D gene: NA; V gene: TRBV7-2; CDR3 DNA: TGTGCCAGCAGCTCTAAATCCGGGACACCGAACACTGAAGCTTTCTTT; CDR3 protein: CASSSKSGTPNTEAFF
clone size: NA; J gene: TRBJ2-1; D gene: NA; V gene: TRBV6-2/TRBV6-3; CDR3 DNA: TGTGCCAGCAGATACAGGGGAAAGGCCGGAGGGTGGATAAATGAGCAGTTCTTC; CDR3 protein: CASRYRGKAGGWINEQFF
clone size: NA; J gene: TRBJ2-1; D gene: NA; V gene: TRBV29-1; CDR3 DNA: TGCAGCGTTGAAGACCATAGCGGCTACAATGAGCAGTTCTTC; CDR3 protein: CSVEDHSGYNEQFF
clone size: NA; J gene: TRBJ2-7; D gene: NA; V gene: TRBV6-1; CDR3 DNA: TGTGCCAGCAGTGAAGCCAATACCTACGAGCAGTACTTC; CDR3 protein: CASSEANTYEQYF
clone size: NA; J gene: TRBJ1-5; D gene: NA; V gene: TRBV5-1; CDR3 DNA: TGCGCCAGCAGCGCTGGGGATTCGAGCAATCAGCCCCAGCATTTT; CDR3 protein: CASSAGDSSNQPQHF
clone size: NA; J gene: TRBJ2-5; D gene: NA; V gene: TRBV19; CDR3 DNA: TGTGCCAGTAGTAACCCGGGACAACAGACCCAGTACTTC; CDR3 protein: CASSNPGQQTQYF
clone size: NA; J gene: TRBJ2-7; D gene: NA; V gene: TRBV2; CDR3 DNA: TGTGCCAGCAGTGAAACGTCAGGATTCCGGGAGCAGTACTTC; CDR3 protein: CASSETSGFREQYF
clone size: NA; J gene: TRBJ2-1; D gene: NA; V gene: TRBV27; CDR3 DNA: TGTGCCAGCAGCCGACAGTTGGGAAGCGCACACAATGAGCAGTTCTTC; CDR3 protein: CASSRQLGSAHNEQFF
clone size: NA; J gene: TRBJ2-7; D gene: NA; V gene: TRBV18; CDR3 DNA: TGTGCCAGCTCCCCTAGTGGCTCCTACGAGCAGTACTTC; CDR3 protein: CASSPSGSYEQYF
clone size: NA; J gene: TRBJ1-3; D gene: NA; V gene: TRBV29-1; CDR3 DNA: TGCAGCGTGGTGGCCCCCTCTGGAAACACCATATATTTT; CDR3 protein: CSVVAPSGNTIYF
clone size: NA; J gene: TRBJ1-1; D gene: NA; V gene: TRBV5-1; CDR3 DNA: TGCGCCAGCAGCTTGGTGGGGGTAGGCGGGAACACTGAAGCTTTCTTT; CDR3 protein: CASSLVGVGGNTEAFF
clone size: NA; J gene: TRBJ2-1; D gene: TRBD2; V gene: TRBV6-1; CDR3 DNA: TGTGCCAGCAGTGTGGGGGATAGCGGGATTTTCTCCTACAATGAGCAGTTCTTC; CDR3 protein: CASSVGDSGIFSYNEQFF
clone size: few; J gene: TRBJ1-5; D gene: TRBD1; V gene: TRBV30; CDR3 DNA: TGTGCCTGGAAAGCCATGACAGGGGAGAATCAGCCCCAGCATTTT; CDR3 protein: CAWKAMTGENQPQHF
clone size: NA; J gene: TRBJ1-2; D gene: NA; V gene: TRBV30; CDR3 DNA: TGTGCCTGGAGGGCCCCAGGGGCGAATAACTATGGCTACACCTTC; CDR3 protein: CAWRAPGANNYGYTF
clone size: NA; J gene: TRBJ1-2; D gene: TRBD1; V gene: TRBV9; CDR3 DNA: TGTGCCAGCAGCCCGCGAGGACAGGGGGCTCTTCTTGGCTACACCTTC; CDR3 protein: CASSPRGQGALLGYTF
clone size: NA; J gene: TRBJ1-2; D gene: TRBD1; V gene: TRBV4-1; CDR3 DNA: TGCGCCAGCAGCCAAGAAGCCCAGACAGGGAGCGGCTACACCTTC; CDR3 protein: CASSQEAQTGSGYTF
clone size: NA; J gene: TRBJ2-7; D gene: NA; V gene: TRBV28; CDR3 DNA: TGTGCCAGCAGCTATGGTAAGGACGAGCAGTACTTC; CDR3 protein: CASSYGKDEQYF
clone size: once; J gene: TRBJ1-1; D gene: NA; V gene: TRBV19; CDR3 DNA: TGTGCCAGCACTAGTCAATTTACGAACACTGAAGCTTTCTTT; CDR3 protein: CASTSQFTNTEAFF
clone size: NA; J gene: TRBJ2-7; D gene: TRBD2; V gene: TRBV27; CDR3 DNA: TGTGCCAGCAGTCTCTCCGGGACTAGCGGCTACGAGCAGTACTTC; CDR3 protein: CASSLSGTSGYEQYF
clone size: NA; J gene: TRBJ1-2; D gene: TRBD1; V gene: TRBV2; CDR3 DNA: TGTGCCAGGGATCGGGACAGCTCTAACTATGGCTACACCTTC; CDR3 protein: CARDRDSSNYGYTF
clone size: NA; J gene: TRBJ1-6; D gene: NA; V gene: TRBV5-4; CDR3 DNA: TGTGCCAGCAGCTTTGACAGTGCCAGGCCCCTCCACTTT; CDR3 protein: CASSFDSARPLHF
clone size: NA; J gene: TRBJ1-1; D gene: NA; V gene: TRBV12-3/TRBV12-4; CDR3 DNA: TGTGCCAGCAGTTTATCCGGCACTGAAGCTTTCTTT; CDR3 protein: CASSLSGTEAFF
clone size: NA; J gene: TRBJ2-2; D gene: NA; V gene: TRBV9; CDR3 DNA: TGTGCCAGCAGCGTAGTTTCCGGAAACACCGGGGAGCTGTTTTTT; CDR3 protein: CASSVVSGNTGELFF
clone size: NA; J gene: TRBJ1-2; D gene: NA; V gene: TRBV3-1/TRBV3-2; CDR3 DNA: TGTGCCAGCAGCCAAGATGGTCAGGGGTCGGGGTATGGCTACACCTTC; CDR3 protein: CASSQDGQGSGYGYTF
clone size: NA; J gene: TRBJ1-5; D gene: NA; V gene: TRBV2; CDR3 DNA: TGTGCCAGCGAAAGGGACTCCCTGACGAATCAGCCCCAGCATTTT; CDR3 protein: CASERDSLTNQPQHF
clone size: NA; J gene: TRBJ2-7; D gene: TRBD1; V gene: TRBV6-5; CDR3 DNA: TGTGCCAGCAGTAGACCGACAGGGTTCGACGAGCAGTACTTC; CDR3 protein: CASSRPTGFDEQYF
clone size: NA; J gene: TRBJ2-7; D gene: NA; V gene: TRBV11-2; CDR3 DNA: TGTGCCAGCAGCTTAGATGGTACCCCCCGCGGGGTCGAGCAGTACTTC; CDR3 protein: CASSLDGTPRGVEQYF
clone size: NA; J gene: TRBJ2-3; D gene: TRBD2; V gene: TRBV18; CDR3 DNA: TGTGCCAGCTCCTTCAATCCGGGACTAGACACAGATACGCAGTATTTT; CDR3 protein: CASSFNPGLDTDTQYF
clone size: NA; J gene: TRBJ1-3; D gene: NA; V gene: TRBV11-1; CDR3 DNA: TGTGCCAGCAGACGGGACACAAGCTCTGGAAACACCATATATTTT; CDR3 protein: CASRRDTSSGNTIYF
clone size: NA; J gene: TRBJ1-5; D gene: NA; V gene: TRBV7-8; CDR3 DNA: TGTGCCAGCAGCTTAGAAGAGGGTTTAAGCAATCAGCCCCAGCATTTT; CDR3 protein: CASSLEEGLSNQPQHF
clone size: NA; J gene: TRBJ2-7; D gene: NA; V gene: TRBV27; CDR3 DNA: TGTGCCAGCAGTTTGGGGGCGGGAACCTACGAGCAGTACTTC; CDR3 protein: CASSLGAGTYEQYF
clone size: NA; J gene: TRBJ2-7; D gene: NA; V gene: TRBV28; CDR3 DNA: TGTGCCAGCGGCTCTCGAGCCTACGAGCAGTACTTC; CDR3 protein: CASGSRAYEQYF
clone size: NA; J gene: TRBJ1-2; D gene: NA; V gene: TRBV6-5; CDR3 DNA: TGTGCCAGCAGCCTGGCTTGGGATGGCTATGGCTACACCTTC; CDR3 protein: CASSLAWDGYGYTF
clone size: few; J gene: TRBJ1-1; D gene: NA; V gene: TRBV27; CDR3 DNA: TGTGCCAGCAGTTCCCCCCGGGGGCGGGGTGAAGCTTTCTTT; CDR3 protein: CASSSPRGRGEAFF
clone size: NA; J gene: TRBJ2-7; D gene: NA; V gene: TRBV5-4; CDR3 DNA: TGTGCCAGCAGCTCGGGGGCCTACGAGCAGTACTTC; CDR3 protein: CASSSGAYEQYF
clone size: NA; J gene: TRBJ2-1; D gene: NA; V gene: TRBV6-5; CDR3 DNA: TGTGCCAGCACATCGGGGAGCTCCTACAATGAGCAGTTCTTC; CDR3 protein: CASTSGSSYNEQFF
clone size: few; J gene: TRBJ1-6; D gene: TRBD1; V gene: TRBV28; CDR3 DNA: TGTGCCAGCAGTTTATGGGGCTCCGGGACAGGGGGATATTCACCCCTCCACTTT; CDR3 protein: CASSLWGSGTGGYSPLHF
clone size: NA; J gene: TRBJ1-6; D gene: TRBD1; V gene: TRBV5-4; CDR3 DNA: TGTGCCAGCAGCTTACGACAGGGGGATTCACCCCTCCACTTT; CDR3 protein: CASSLRQGDSPLHF
clone size: NA; J gene: TRBJ1-2; D gene: TRBD1; V gene: TRBV7-9; CDR3 DNA: TGTGCCAGCAGCTACCGGGACAGTTATGGCTACACCTTC; CDR3 protein: CASSYRDSYGYTF
clone size: NA; J gene: TRBJ2-5; D gene: NA; V gene: TRBV5-4; CDR3 DNA: TGTGCCAGCAGCTTGGGTGCCCAAGAGACCCAGTACTTC; CDR3 protein: CASSLGAQETQYF
clone size: NA; J gene: TRBJ2-2; D gene: TRBD1; V gene: TRBV5-6; CDR3 DNA: TGTGCCAGCGCGACAGGGCCCGGGGAGCTGTTTTTT; CDR3 protein: CASATGPGELFF
clone size: NA; J gene: TRBJ1-2; D gene: NA; V gene: TRBV28; CDR3 DNA: TGTGCCAGCAGTCCCTTTGAGAAAAATGGCTACACCTTC; CDR3 protein: CASSPFEKNGYTF
clone size: NA; J gene: TRBJ1-6; D gene: TRBD1; V gene: TRBV18; CDR3 DNA: TGTGCCAGCTCATTCAGGCGGACAGGGGAGAATTCACCCCTCCACTTT; CDR3 protein: CASSFRRTGENSPLHF
clone size: once; J gene: TRBJ2-2; D gene: NA; V gene: TRBV27; CDR3 DNA: TGTGCCAGCAGTCGGGCGGCCGGGGAGCTGTTTTTT; CDR3 protein: CASSRAAGELFF
clone size: NA; J gene: TRBJ1-2; D gene: NA; V gene: TRBV28; CDR3 DNA: TGTGCCAGCAGTTTACAGGGACCATATGGCTACACCTTC; CDR3 protein: CASSLQGPYGYTF
clone size: NA; J gene: TRBJ2-7; D gene: TRBD2; V gene: TRBV7-9; CDR3 DNA: TGTGCCAGCAGCCCCAGTAGCGGGGGTACCCTCTACGAGCAGTACTTC; CDR3 protein: CASSPSSGGTLYEQYF
clone size: NA; J gene: TRBJ1-5; D gene: NA; V gene: TRBV4-2; CDR3 DNA: TGTGCCAGCAGCCAAGCGTGGAATAGCAATCAGCCCCAGCATTTT; CDR3 protein: CASSQAWNSNQPQHF
clone size: NA; J gene: TRBJ2-1; D gene: NA; V gene: TRBV19; CDR3 DNA: TGTGCCAGTAGTCCAGGGGGGGCCTCCTACAATGAGCAGTTCTTC; CDR3 protein: CASSPGGASYNEQFF